One and the same sample provided the 2 T cell receptor beta chains below, sequenced in a study of identical twins. A single record per CDR3 protein comes from TCRdb applying MiXCR to the 5' RACE reads. The data show about 240,000 distinct CDR3 sequences, with roughly a tenth seen just once and 10% held by the top ten. The sample was memory T cells sorted from blood. Source of these receptors: a man over 45 in good health.

A note on this clonotype: One base away lies a much larger clone, so this may be a sequencing read error. The V call is TRBV9, the J call TRBJ2-2, with 9 nucleotides matching TRBD1. The CDR3 is 15 amino acids. From germline, CDR1 is SGDLS and CDR2 YYNGEE. The ends lost 4 bases at V and 8 bases at J; junction bases unmatched: 9. The CDR3 DNA sequence: TGTGCCAGCAGCCACCACTACAGGGGGCTGGGGGAGCTGTTTTTT. It encodes CASSHHYRGLGELFF.

This clonotype has just a few counts. V usage is TRBV25-1 and J usage is TRBJ1-3; D not resolved. This CDR3 is built from 11 residues. CDR1 is MGHDK, CDR2 SYGVNS, per germline. The V end lost 3 bases, the J end lost 6 bases, and 3 bases lay between the germline ends. CDR3 amino acids: CASSELNTIYF. CDR3 DNA: TGTGCCAGCAGTGAGTTAAACACCATATATTTT. The full variable domain, with the rest looked up from reference TRBV25-1 and TRBJ1-3, is EADIYQTPRYLVIGTGKKITLECSQTMGHDKMYWYQQDPGMELHLIHYSYGVNSTEKGDLSSESTVSRIRTEHFPLTLESARPSHTSQYLCASSELNTIYFGEGSWLTVV.